Sequencing of this T cell receptor (beta chain) was carried out in a study of blood T cell repertoires in COVID-19. At the level of the study: Specimens from acute and convalescent COVID-19 originated in the United States, Italy and Spain.

Followed over time, Seattle patients had been enrolled while infection was active. In germline, CDR1 is SGDLS, CDR2 YYNGEE. With V trimmed by 5 bases and J by 11 bases, 12 bases remained unmatched. This CDR3 comprises 15 residues. This clone occurred once. Per the original data handling: Amplification from reference gene primers served as the basis for estimated nucleated cell counts. Clones were sequenced by immunoSEQ multiplex PCR, and TCRdb holds only the in-frame ones, with some missing. That table gives V, J and clone size, and the DNA gave D and trimming. The table shows about 200,000 clones, with more than 75% occurring only once.

The chain employs TRBV9 and TRBJ1-6; the match to TRBD1 covers 8 bases. The clonotype comes from a person aged 65 to 85 with COVID-19, enrolled during active disease. The sample comprised peripheral blood. CDR3 in amino acids: CASRDETGGRTPLHF. The DNA for the CDR3 is TGTGCCAGCAGAGACGAAACAGGGGGAAGAACACCCCTCCACTTT.